This T cell receptor (beta chain) was sequenced in a study of cytomegalovirus exposure and HLA in healthy donors (TCRdb year 2017). Study-wide context: An earlier analysis of approximately 640 of the donors reported approximately 290 Gb of sequence data and 100 million to 140 million unique TCR beta sequences from 150 million to 200 million T cells. The study used immunosequencing to profile the T cell repertoires of several hundred subjects and linked those repertoires to cytomegalovirus serostatus. A later analysis re-analyzed previously published TCR beta repertoires from 500 to 700 donors and added high-resolution HLA genotyping to study TCR occurrence patterns. Alongside the repertoire data, information on donor age, sex, ethnicity and CMV serostatus was compiled. The number of donors typed differed by locus, with about 629-640 for A, B, C, DRB1 and DQB1, more than 500 for DQA1, about 610 for DPA1, and 400 to 490 for DPB1. High-throughput TCR immunosequencing, statistical association of individual TCRs with disease status, and machine learning were combined to predict cytomegalovirus infection status. In a later genetic analysis, genome-wide SNP genotypes for 398 of the 666 donors were used, and that subset was treated as a discovery cohort. In the later analysis, no new phenotypic data were used to find candidate immune exposures; instead, reliance was placed on TCR beta sequences and their occurrence across donors. Class I and class II HLA loci were covered by the typing at four-digit resolution. An early release covering just under 650 HLA-typed donors comprised 250 to 350 gigabases of sequencing data and some 79 million unique TCR sequences. In addition to the first cohort of 650 to 750 subjects, a separate validation cohort of approximately 120 different subjects was used. All discovery cohort repertoires had been generated on a single sequencing platform. Several DR-DQ haplotypes were handled as single units for association and clustering because linkage in the cohort was strong. The genetic ancestry cluster associated with self-reported Caucasian donors included around four fifths of the approximately 410 genotyped donors. The aim of the study was to test whether cataloging public T cell receptors could identify signatures of past pathogen exposure. An earlier analysis of more than 450 of the donors used high-throughput TCR beta sequencing to judge whether each TCR beta V gene segment behaved as functional or pseudogenic. Among several hundred genotyped donors of the cohort, an average of approximately 240,000 unique TCR beta nucleotide sequences was sequenced per donor, of which about 20% were non-productive.

Overall study results and their limits: Because counts were too low, approximately 15 rarely observed V segments, including chromosome 9 orphons, were excluded from the earlier analysis of under 650 of the donors. Strong co-occurrence of HLA alleles, especially DR and DQ, made assigning TCR associations to individual alleles difficult. Linkage disequilibrium might explain the correlated functional status among segregating V segments, but an unknown experimental factor could not be ruled out. The classifier was reported to diagnose cytomegalovirus status with high specificity and sensitivity in both the original cohort and the validation cohort. In a later analysis, most CMV-associated TCR beta chains were found to appear HLA-restricted, with HLA associations seemingly driven largely by CMV exposure. The authors suggested that the approach could potentially be generalized to other disease states and immunological phenotypes. Broadly in line with IMGT annotations, most TCR beta V segments showed up in productive rearrangements about 90% or about 30% of the time in an earlier analysis of 450 to 750 of the donors. The 87-base-pair reads could not distinguish some IMGT-functional V segments, including TRBV6-2 and TRBV6-3, so those segments were excluded. A group of highly shared sequence variants was considered likely to be a technical artifact of the sequencing pipeline. Compared with the approximately 700-donor mean, donors in an Asian-associated ancestry cluster had fewer N-insertions in productive TCRs, according to a later genetic analysis. A further reported finding was that TCR beta sequences accurately predicted the HLA-A and HLA-B alleles for most subjects in the first cohort. According to a later analysis, parvovirus B19, influenza, CMV and Epstein-Barr virus appeared linked to several top co-occurrence clusters. For the cohort, immune exposure information was limited to CMV serostatus. A later analysis found that TCR association rates varied across HLA loci, with DRB1 alleles showing the most associated TCRs and HLA-C alleles the fewest. A total of roughly 160 TCR beta chains were listed by the study as associated with cytomegalovirus. In a later genetic analysis, a missense DCLRE1C variant was associated with V-gene and J-gene trimming of TCR beta chains, and the association was replicated in an independent cohort. Specific HLA alleles were associated with some 15,000 TCR beta sequences at a false discovery rate of 0.05 in a later analysis. Because some donors lacked HLA typing at each locus, the association tests relied only on the typed subset. While some public TCRs were present in many individuals, most TCR sequences turned up only very rarely across donors. A later analysis found that HLA-associated TCR beta chains were more clonally expanded and had lower generation probabilities than equally common non-associated chains. This cohort had only TCR beta chains sequenced, and the lack of alpha or paired-chain data limited which features could be detected. In vitro tests confirmed that a few of the cytomegalovirus-associated TCR beta chains recognize cytomegalovirus antigens. Presence/absence analyses assumed roughly uniform sequencing depth across donors, an assumption that may not hold.

The cohort consisted of 600 to 750 healthy bone marrow donors. At the time of sampling, all cohort members were nominally healthy, though unrecorded immune exposures were likely present. The donor tested CMV seronegative, placing the donor among the 350 to 400 seronegative members of the cohort. Every donor gave a peripheral blood sample, and the peripheral blood mononuclear cells from that sample were used for TCR beta sequencing. The Qiagen DNeasy Blood Extraction Kit was used to extract genomic DNA from the blood cell samples. As encoded in the germline V gene, CDR1 is MNHEY while CDR2 is SVGAGI. V is reduced by 5 bases and J by 4 bases, leaving a spacing of 17 bases between them. The CDR3 numbers 15 residues from cysteine through phenylalanine. Only CDR3 DNA remains: 45 bases, in frame from the first base. With regard to this clone: The specificity of this receptor is unknown. No base quality values were provided; no much bigger clone lies one nucleotide off.

Receptors were amplified or captured by the immunoSEQ multiplex PCR assay. For the multiplex PCR, a mixture combining 60 forward primers for TCR Vbeta segments and 13 reverse primers for TCR Jbeta segments was used. The CDR3 region of rearranged TCR beta genes was amplified from genomic DNA by a multiplex PCR assay. On the Illumina HiSeq System, the amplified TCR beta libraries were sequenced as 87-base-pair reads. The source study handled its data this way. Across the roughly 700 repertoires, a later analysis counted some 80 million unique TCR beta chains, about 10 million of which were shared by at least two donors. Raw reads were error-corrected and collapsed into unique sequences with a nearest-neighbor algorithm that merged closely related sequences to remove PCR and sequencing errors. Alignment of CDR3 sequences to IMGT reference sequences was used to assign V, D and J gene segments. For a sequence to be retained, a match of at least six nucleotides to both a V gene segment and a J gene segment was required. Rearrangements were classified as productive when the CDR3 lacked stop codons and remained in frame with V and J, and all other rearrangements were classified as non-productive. Following IMGT convention, CDR3 was defined as the stretch from the second conserved V-encoded cysteine up to the conserved J-encoded phenylalanine. Sequences without an unambiguous match to a single V gene segment were excluded from the earlier analysis of about 600 of the donors. In an earlier analysis of 587 of the donors, V segments were called functional above 56.7% productive rearrangements and were called segregating when the between-donor standard deviation exceeded 5%. To diagnose cytomegalovirus status from the catalog of TCR beta chain sequences, a statistical classification framework was built. V and J gene assignment, in a later analysis, came from comparing TCR nucleotide sequences with IMGT/GENE-DB human TR gene sequences. A later analysis assigned CDR3 sequences and most-parsimonious VDJ recombination scenarios with the TCRdist pipeline. A later analysis defined each TCR beta chain by its CDR3 amino acid sequence plus V-gene family, and excluded reads lacking a unique V-gene family. In a later analysis, fewer than 650 highly shared, low-generation-probability nucleotide sequences were removed to address suspected cross-contamination and a sequencing artifact. For each public chain, a later analysis derived a clonal expansion index from normalized ranks of inferred template counts within each repertoire. In a later analysis, generation probabilities were computed using a VDJ recombination model fitted to out-of-frame rearrangements, and the results were checked against IGoR. A later analysis scored TCR-TCR, TCR-HLA and TCR-CMV co-occurrence with hypergeometric tests, applying a repertoire-size bias correction to TCR pairs. In a later analysis, false discovery rates were estimated by permuting HLA or CMV assignments 20 times. In a later analysis, co-occurring TCRs were grouped using DBSCAN, and TCRdist sequence similarity was added for clustering within HLA-allele-positive subsets. Repertoires with fewer than 30,000 or more than 120,000 public chains, plus five repertoires with anomalous nucleotide sharing, were excluded from co-occurrence clustering. Entries here come from immuneACCESS through TCRdb and include only in-frame sequences with V and J called. Some clones fail to appear in such tables; in the studies checked, an unresolved V gene covers under half of the shortfall, and the cause of the remainder is unknown. From that table come the V and J calls and clone size; the DNA was used to work out D and trimming. A total of 100,000 to 150,000 clones appear in this sample, roughly 78% of them only once. The leading ten clones occupy more than 3% of the sample.

The material sequenced was PBMCs. Recombination connected TRBV6-5 to TRBJ1-2, with no D gene named confidently. This sequence originates from a man aged 25-45 years in good health and CMV-seronegative. The DNA sequence reads TGTGCCAGCAGTGGTGCCCGAAGGCAGGCCTATGGCTACACCTTC. Translated, it gives CASSGARRQAYGYTF.